The clone carrying this T cell receptor beta chain was detected only a few times. Its antigen is not known. The data originate from a study of T cell responses to AZD1222 COVID-19 vaccine. Study-wide findings and caveats: Donors in the cohort were predominantly white British and more often female, and clonal diversity was possibly underestimated.

Assay used: immunoSEQ multiplex PCR; TCRdb lists only in-frame clones, some missing. Among around 50,000 clones listed, 80% to 90% were seen once. This CDR3 spans 17 amino acids. Per the germline V gene, CDR1 is MGHRA and CDR2 is YSYEKL. V shed 3 bases and J 7 bases; nucleotides not matched to a gene: 11. This receptor was obtained from an adult in good health. The source was peripheral blood, collected on day 0 of AZD1222 vaccination. The chain has TRBV4-1 and TRBJ2-1, with 11 bases fitting TRBD2. The CDR3 spells CASSQDLLAGEMNEQFF. In DNA form, the CDR3 reads TGCGCCAGCAGCCAGGACCTACTAGCGGGAGAAATGAATGAGCAGTTCTTC.